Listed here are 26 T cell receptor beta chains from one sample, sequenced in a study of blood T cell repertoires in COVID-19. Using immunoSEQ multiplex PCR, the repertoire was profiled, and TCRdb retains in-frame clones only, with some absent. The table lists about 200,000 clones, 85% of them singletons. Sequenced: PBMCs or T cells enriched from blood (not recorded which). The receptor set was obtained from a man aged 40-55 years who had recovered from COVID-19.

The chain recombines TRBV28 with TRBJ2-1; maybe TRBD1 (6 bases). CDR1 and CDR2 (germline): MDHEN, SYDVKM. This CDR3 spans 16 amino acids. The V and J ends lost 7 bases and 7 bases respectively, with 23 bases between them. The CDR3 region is CASTKLGQGYGNEQFF. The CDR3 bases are TGTGCCAGCACTAAATTGGGGCAGGGGTATGGAAATGAGCAGTTCTTC. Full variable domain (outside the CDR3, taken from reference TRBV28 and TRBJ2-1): DVKVTQSSRYLVKRTGEKVFLECVQDMDHENMFWYRQDPGLGLRLIYFSYDVKMKEKGDIPEGYSVSREKKERFSLILESASTNQTSMYLCASTKLGQGYGNEQFFGPGTRLTVL.

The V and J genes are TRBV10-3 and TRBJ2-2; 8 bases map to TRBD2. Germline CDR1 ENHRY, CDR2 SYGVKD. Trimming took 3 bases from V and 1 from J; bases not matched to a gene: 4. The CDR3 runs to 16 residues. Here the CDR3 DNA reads TGTGCCATCAGTGACCTACTAGCGGAGAACACCGGGGAGCTGTTTTTT. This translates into CAISDLLAENTGELFF.

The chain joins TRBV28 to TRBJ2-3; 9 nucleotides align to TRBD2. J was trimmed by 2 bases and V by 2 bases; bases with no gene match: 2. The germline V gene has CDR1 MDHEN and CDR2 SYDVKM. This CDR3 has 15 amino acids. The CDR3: CASSLGGRVTDTQYF. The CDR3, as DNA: TGTGCCAGCAGTTTAGGCGGGAGGGTCACAGATACGCAGTATTTT.

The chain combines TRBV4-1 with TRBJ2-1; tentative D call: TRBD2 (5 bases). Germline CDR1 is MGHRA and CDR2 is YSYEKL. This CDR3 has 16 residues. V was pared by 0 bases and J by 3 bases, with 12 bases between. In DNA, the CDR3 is TGCGCCAGCAGCCAAGATTCAGCCCGGGACTACAATGAGCAGTTCTTC. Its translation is CASSQDSARDYNEQFF.

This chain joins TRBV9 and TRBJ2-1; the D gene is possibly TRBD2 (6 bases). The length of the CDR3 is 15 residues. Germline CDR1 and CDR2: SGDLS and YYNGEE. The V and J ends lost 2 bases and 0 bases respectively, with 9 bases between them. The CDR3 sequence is CASSVLGSSYNEQFF. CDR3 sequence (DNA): TGTGCCAGCAGCGTCCTCGGGAGCTCCTACAATGAGCAGTTCTTC.

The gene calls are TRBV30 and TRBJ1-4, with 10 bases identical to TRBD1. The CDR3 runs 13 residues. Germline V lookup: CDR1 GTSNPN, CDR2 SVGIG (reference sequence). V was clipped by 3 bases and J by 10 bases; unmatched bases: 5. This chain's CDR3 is CAWRTGGGGKLFF. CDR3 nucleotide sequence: TGTGCCTGGAGGACAGGGGGCGGTGGAAAACTGTTTTTT.

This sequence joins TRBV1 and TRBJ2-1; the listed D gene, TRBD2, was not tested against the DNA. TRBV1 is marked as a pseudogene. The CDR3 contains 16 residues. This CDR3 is CTSSQLGLAGANEQFF. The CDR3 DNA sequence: TGCACCAGCAGCCAGTTAGGACTAGCGGGAGCCAATGAGCAGTTCTTC.

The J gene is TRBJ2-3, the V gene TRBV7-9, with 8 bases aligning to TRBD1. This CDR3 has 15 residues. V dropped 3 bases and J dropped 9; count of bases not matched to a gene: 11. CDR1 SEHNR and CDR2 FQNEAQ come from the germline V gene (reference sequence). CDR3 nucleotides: TGTGCCAGCAGCTTTTGGGACCGACAGGGGATGACGCAGTATTTT. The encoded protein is CASSFWDRQGMTQYF.

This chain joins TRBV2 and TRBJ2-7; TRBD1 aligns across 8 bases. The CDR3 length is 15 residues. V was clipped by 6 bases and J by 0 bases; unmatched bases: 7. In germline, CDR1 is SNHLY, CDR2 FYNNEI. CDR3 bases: TGTGCCAGCAGCCGTGGACAGGGCCCCTCCTACGAGCAGTACTTC. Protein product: CASSRGQGPSYEQYF.

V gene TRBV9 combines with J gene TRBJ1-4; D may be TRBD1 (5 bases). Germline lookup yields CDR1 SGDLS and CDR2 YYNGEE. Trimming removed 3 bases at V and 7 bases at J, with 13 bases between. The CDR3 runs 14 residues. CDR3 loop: CASSARVLGEKLFF. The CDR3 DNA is TGTGCCAGCAGCGCCAGGGTCCTTGGTGAAAAACTGTTTTTT.

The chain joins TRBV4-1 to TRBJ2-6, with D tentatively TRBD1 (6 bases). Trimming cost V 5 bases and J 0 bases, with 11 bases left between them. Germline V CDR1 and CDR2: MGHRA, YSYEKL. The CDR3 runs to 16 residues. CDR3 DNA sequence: TGCGCCAGCAGCACGGGACACTACTCTGGGGCCAACGTCCTGACTTTC. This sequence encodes CASSTGHYSGANVLTF.

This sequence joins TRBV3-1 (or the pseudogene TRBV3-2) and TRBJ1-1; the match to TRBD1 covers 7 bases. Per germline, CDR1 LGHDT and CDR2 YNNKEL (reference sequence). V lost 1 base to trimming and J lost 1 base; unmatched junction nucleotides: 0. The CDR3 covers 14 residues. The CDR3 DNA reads TGTGCCAGCAGCCAAGGGGACAGGAACACTGAAGCTTTCTTT. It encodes CASSQGDRNTEAFF.

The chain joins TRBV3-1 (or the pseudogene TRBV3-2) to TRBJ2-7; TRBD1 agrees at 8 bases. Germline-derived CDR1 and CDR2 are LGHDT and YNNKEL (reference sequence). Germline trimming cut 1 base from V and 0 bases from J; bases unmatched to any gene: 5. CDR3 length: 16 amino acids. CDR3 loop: CASSQARGQVSYEQYF. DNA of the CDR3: TGTGCCAGCAGCCAAGCGCGGGGACAGGTCTCCTACGAGCAGTACTTC.

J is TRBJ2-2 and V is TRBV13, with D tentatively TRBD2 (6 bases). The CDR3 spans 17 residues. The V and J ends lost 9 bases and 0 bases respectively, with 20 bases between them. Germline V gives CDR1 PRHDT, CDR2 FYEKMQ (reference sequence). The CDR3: CASSDGSRFANTGELFF. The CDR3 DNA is TGTGCCAGTTCGGACGGGAGCCGGTTCGCGAACACCGGGGAGCTGTTTTTT.

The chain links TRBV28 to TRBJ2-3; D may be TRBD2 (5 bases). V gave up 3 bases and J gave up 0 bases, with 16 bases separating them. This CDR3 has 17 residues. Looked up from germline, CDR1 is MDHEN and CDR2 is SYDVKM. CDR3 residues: CASSFRPLALSTDTQYF. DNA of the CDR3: TGTGCCAGCAGTTTTCGACCCCTAGCATTAAGCACAGATACGCAGTATTTT.

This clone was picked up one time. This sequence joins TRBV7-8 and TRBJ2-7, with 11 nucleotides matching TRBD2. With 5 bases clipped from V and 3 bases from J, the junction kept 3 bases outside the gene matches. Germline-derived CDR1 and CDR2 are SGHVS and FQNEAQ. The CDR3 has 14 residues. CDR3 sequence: CASSPGTSGYEQYF. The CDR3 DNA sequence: TGTGCCAGCAGCCCCGGGACTAGCGGCTACGAGCAGTACTTC.

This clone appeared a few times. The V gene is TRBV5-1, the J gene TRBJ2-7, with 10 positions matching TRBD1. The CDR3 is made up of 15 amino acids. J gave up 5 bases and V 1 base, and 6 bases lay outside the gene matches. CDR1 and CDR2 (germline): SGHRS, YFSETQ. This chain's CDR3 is CASSLMTGGRDEQYF. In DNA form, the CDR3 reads TGCGCCAGCAGCTTGATGACAGGGGGCAGGGACGAGCAGTACTTC.

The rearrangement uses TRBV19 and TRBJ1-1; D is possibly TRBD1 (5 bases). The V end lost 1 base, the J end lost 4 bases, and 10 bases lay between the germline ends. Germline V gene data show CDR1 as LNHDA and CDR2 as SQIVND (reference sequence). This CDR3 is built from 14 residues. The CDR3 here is CASSIVGGSTEAFF. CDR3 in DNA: TGTGCCAGTAGTATAGTTGGGGGGTCCACTGAAGCTTTCTTT.

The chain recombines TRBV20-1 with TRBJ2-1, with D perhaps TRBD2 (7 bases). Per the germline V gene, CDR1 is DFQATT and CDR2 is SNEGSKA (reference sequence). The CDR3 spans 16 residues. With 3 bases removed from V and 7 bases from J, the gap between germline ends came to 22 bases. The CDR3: CSASSPGRGASNEQFF. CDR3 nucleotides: TGCAGTGCTAGTTCCCCAGGACGGGGGGCGTCAAATGAGCAGTTCTTC.

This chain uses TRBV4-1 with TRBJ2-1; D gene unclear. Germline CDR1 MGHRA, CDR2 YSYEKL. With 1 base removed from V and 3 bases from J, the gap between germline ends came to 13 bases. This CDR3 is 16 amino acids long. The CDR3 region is CASSQVADILYNEQFF. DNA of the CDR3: TGCGCCAGCAGCCAAGTAGCCGATATTCTCTACAATGAGCAGTTCTTC.

The CDR3 coding sequence is TGTGCCATCAGTGAGGGCAGGGGGAATCAGCCCCAGCATTTT. It specifies CAISEGRGNQPQHF. The V call is TRBV10-3, the J call TRBJ1-5, with 7 bases lining up with TRBD1. The CDR3 length is 14 residues. The ends lost 2 bases at V and 4 bases at J; junction bases unmatched: 2. Germline V gene lookup returns CDR1 ENHRY and CDR2 SYGVKD.

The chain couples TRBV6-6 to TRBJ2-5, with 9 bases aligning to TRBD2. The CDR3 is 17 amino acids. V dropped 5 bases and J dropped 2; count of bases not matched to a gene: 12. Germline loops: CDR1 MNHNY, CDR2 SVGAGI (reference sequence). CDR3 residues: CASSPRGGQGIQETQYF. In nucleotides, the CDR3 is TGTGCCAGCAGTCCGCGGGGGGGACAAGGGATTCAAGAGACCCAGTACTTC.

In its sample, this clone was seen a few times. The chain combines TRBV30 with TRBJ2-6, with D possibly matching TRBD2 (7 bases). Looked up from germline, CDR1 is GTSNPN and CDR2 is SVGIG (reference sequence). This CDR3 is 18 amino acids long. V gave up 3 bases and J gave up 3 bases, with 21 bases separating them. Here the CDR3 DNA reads TGTGCCTGGAGAAGGGAGGGAAGAGGGGGTCGTGGGGCCAACGTCCTGACTTTC. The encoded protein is CAWRREGRGGRGANVLTF.

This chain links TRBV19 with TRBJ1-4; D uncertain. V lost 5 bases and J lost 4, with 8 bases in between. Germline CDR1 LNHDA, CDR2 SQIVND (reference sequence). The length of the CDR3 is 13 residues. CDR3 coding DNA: TGTGCCAGTAGTCTGTACAGTAATGAAAAACTGTTTTTT. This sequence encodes CASSLYSNEKLFF.

In DNA, the CDR3 is TGTGCCAGCAGCTTAATGTCAGGCTACTACGAGCAGTACTTC. Amino acids: CASSLMSGYYEQYF. The chain uses TRBV5-6 and TRBJ2-7, with no clear D. Trimming pared 2 bases from V and 3 bases from J, leaving 12 bases between. CDR3 length equals 14 residues. Germline V CDR1 and CDR2: SGHDT, YYEEEE.

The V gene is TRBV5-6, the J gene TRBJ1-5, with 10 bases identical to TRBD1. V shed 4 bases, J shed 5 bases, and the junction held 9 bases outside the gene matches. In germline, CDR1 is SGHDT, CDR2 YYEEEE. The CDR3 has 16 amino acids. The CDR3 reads CASSRRPGQGHQPQHF. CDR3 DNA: TGTGCCAGCAGCAGGCGACCGGGACAGGGGCATCAGCCCCAGCATTTT.